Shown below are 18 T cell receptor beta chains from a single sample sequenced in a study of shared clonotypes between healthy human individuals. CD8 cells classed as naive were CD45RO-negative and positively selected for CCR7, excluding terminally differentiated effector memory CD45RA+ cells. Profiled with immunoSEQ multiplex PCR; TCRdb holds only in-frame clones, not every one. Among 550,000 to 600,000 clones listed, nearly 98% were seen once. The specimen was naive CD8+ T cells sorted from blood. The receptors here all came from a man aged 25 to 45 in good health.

The CDR3 is CASSPGTEETQYF. CDR3 sequence (DNA): TGTGCCAGCAGTCCCGGGACGGAAGAGACCCAGTACTTC. This chain joins TRBV27 and TRBJ2-5; either TRBD1 or TRBD2 may supply D (5 bases each). The CDR3 has 13 residues. Trimming shortened V by 5 bases and J by 3 bases, and 10 bases separated the two germline ends. Germline loops: CDR1 MNHEY, CDR2 SMNVEV (reference sequence).

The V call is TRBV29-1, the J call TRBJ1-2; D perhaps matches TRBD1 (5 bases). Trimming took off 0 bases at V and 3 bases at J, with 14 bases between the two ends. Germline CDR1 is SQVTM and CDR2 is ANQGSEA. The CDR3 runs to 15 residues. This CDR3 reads CSVEEFGAPHYGYTF. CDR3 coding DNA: TGCAGCGTTGAAGAATTCGGGGCCCCACACTATGGCTACACCTTC.

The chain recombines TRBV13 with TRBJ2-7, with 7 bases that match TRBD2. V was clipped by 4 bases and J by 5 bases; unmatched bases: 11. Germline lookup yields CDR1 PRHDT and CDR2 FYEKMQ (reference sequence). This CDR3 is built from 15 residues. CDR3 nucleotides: TGTGCCAGCAGCTCCGTGAGGGGAGGGTTGGACGAGCAGTACTTC. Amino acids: CASSSVRGGLDEQYF.

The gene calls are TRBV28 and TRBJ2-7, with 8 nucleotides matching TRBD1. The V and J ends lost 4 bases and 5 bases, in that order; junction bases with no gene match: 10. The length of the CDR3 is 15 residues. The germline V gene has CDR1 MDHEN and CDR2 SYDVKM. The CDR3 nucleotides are TGTGCCAGCAGTTCGATGGGACAGGCCCCCCACGAGCAGTACTTC. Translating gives CASSSMGQAPHEQYF. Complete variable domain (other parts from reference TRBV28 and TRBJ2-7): DVKVTQSSRYLVKRTGEKVFLECVQDMDHENMFWYRQDPGLGLRLIYFSYDVKMKEKGDIPEGYSVSREKKERFSLILESASTNQTSMYLCASSSMGQAPHEQYFGPGTRLTVT.

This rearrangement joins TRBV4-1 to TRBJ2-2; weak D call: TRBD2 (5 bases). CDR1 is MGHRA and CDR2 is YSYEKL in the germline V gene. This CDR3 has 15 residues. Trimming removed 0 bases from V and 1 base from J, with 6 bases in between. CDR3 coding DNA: TGCGCCAGCAGCCAAGATGGAGGGAACACCGGGGAGCTGTTTTTT. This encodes CASSQDGGNTGELFF.

CDR3 bases: TGTGCCAGCTCGTTCGGGGTCATGGACGAGCAGTACTTC. It translates to CASSFGVMDEQYF. V usage is TRBV18 and J usage is TRBJ2-7; weak D call: TRBD2 (5 bases). The CDR3 is made up of 13 amino acids. The germline V gene has CDR1 KGHSH and CDR2 LQKENI. V was trimmed by 6 bases and J by 5 bases, leaving 14 bases between them.

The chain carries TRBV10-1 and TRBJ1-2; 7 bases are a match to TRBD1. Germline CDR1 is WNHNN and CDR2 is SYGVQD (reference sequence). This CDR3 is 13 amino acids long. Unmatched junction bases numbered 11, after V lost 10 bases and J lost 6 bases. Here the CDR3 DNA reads TGCGCCACCCCCCGGGGGACAGCACATGGCTACACCTTC. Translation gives CATPRGTAHGYTF.

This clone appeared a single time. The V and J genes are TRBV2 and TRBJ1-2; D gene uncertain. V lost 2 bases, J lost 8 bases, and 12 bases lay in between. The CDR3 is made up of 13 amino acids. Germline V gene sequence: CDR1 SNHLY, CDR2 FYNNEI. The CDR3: CASSESVAKGYTF. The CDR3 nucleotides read TGTGCCAGCAGTGAAAGCGTTGCGAAAGGCTACACCTTC.

Written as DNA, the CDR3 is TGTGCCACCGCCCCAAGCGGGGTCTACAATGAGCAGTTCTTC. The encoded protein is CATAPSGVYNEQFF. The rearrangement joins TRBV6-5 to TRBJ2-1; the match to TRBD2 covers 7 bases. This CDR3 has 14 residues. CDR1 MNHEY and CDR2 SVGAGI come from the germline V gene. The junction had 9 bases not matched to a gene; V was cut back by 10 bases and J by 3 bases.

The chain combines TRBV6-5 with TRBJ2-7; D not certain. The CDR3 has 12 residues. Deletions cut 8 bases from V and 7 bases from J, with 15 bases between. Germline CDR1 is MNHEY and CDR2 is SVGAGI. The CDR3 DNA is TGTGCCAGCGGAGTGGACGACACTGAGCAGTACTTC. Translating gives CASGVDDTEQYF.

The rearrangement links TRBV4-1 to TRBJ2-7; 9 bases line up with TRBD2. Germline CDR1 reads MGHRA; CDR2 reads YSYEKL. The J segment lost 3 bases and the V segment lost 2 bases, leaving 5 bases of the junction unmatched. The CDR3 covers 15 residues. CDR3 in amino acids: CASSQIAGDFYEQYF. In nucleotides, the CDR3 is TGCGCCAGCAGCCAAATAGCGGGAGATTTCTACGAGCAGTACTTC.

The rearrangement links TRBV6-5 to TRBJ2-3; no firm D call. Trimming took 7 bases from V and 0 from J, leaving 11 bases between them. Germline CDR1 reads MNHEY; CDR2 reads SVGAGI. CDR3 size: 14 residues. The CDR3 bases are TGTGCCAGCACCAAGGGTGGTAGCACAGATACGCAGTATTTT. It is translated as CASTKGGSTDTQYF.

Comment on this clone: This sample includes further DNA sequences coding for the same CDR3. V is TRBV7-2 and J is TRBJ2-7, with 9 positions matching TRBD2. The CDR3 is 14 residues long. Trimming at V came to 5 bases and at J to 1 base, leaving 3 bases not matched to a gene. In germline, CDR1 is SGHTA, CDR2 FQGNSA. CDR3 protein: CASSPTSGSYEQYF. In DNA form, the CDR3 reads TGTGCCAGCAGCCCCACTAGCGGGTCCTACGAGCAGTACTTC.

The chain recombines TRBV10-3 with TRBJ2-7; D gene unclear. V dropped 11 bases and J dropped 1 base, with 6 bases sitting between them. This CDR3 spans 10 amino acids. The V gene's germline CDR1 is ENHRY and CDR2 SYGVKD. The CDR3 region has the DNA TGTGCCGCTGGGTCCTACGAGCAGTACTTC. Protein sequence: CAAGSYEQYF.

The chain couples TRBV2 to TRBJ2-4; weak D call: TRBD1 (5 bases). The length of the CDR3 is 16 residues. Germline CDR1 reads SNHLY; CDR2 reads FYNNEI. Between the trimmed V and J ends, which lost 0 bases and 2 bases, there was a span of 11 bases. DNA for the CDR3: TGTGCCAGCAGTGAAGCGAAGGGGTTGACCAAAAACATTCAGTACTTC. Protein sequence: CASSEAKGLTKNIQYF.

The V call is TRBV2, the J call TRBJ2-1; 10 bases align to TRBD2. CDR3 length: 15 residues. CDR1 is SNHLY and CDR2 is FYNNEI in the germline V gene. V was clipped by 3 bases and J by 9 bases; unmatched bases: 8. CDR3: CASSEGYSGRFEQFF. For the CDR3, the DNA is TGTGCCAGCAGTGAGGGGTATAGCGGGAGGTTTGAGCAGTTCTTC.

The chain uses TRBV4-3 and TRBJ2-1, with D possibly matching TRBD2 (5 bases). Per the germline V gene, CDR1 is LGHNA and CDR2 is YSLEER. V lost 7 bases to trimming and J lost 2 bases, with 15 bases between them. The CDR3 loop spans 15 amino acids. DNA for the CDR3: TGCGCCAGCACCGAAACGAGCGGCACCTACAATGAGCAGTTCTTC. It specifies CASTETSGTYNEQFF.

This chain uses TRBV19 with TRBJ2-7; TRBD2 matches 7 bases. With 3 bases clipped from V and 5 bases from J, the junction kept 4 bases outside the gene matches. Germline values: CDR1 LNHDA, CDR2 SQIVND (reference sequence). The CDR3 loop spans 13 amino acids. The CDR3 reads CASSIASGNEQYF. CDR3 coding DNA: TGTGCCAGTAGTATCGCTAGCGGAAACGAGCAGTACTTC.